Each of the 5 T cell receptor beta chains below was sequenced from the same sample in a study of blood T cell repertoires in COVID-19 (dated by TCRdb to between 2020 and 2021). The receptor library was made with the immunoSEQ multiplex PCR assay. Here the immuneACCESS table is served through TCRdb, limited to in-frame sequences with V and J called. Missing clones are a known gap in these copies; in checked studies unresolved V genes cover under half, and the rest lacks a known reason. The sample data list more than 110,000 clones, and 85% of these were observed just once. Around 2.9% of the sample belongs to the ten largest clones. Sequencing input: peripheral blood. These receptors were collected from a man aged 50 or older with acute or convalescent COVID-19.

This clone was detected a few times. The chain employs TRBV11-2 and TRBJ1-2, with D perhaps matching TRBD1 (6 bases). The CDR3 is 15 amino acids. CDR1 and CDR2 from the germline V gene are SGHAT and FQNNGV. Trimming shortened V by 6 bases and J by 5 bases, and 19 bases separated the two germline ends. The CDR3 loop reads CASSSGGRGRYGYTF. CDR3 in DNA: TGTGCCAGCAGTTCTGGGGGCAGGGGAAGATATGGCTACACCTTC.

The chain is built from TRBV19 and TRBJ2-3; 7 nucleotides agree with TRBD2. Trimming removed 3 bases from V and 2 bases from J; junction bases left unmatched: 8. CDR3 size: 16 residues. The germline V gene encodes CDR1 LNHDA and CDR2 SQIVND (reference sequence). CDR3 region: CASSILKAGTTDTQYF. Here the CDR3 DNA reads TGTGCCAGTAGTATTTTAAAAGCGGGAACCACAGATACGCAGTATTTT.

The chain links TRBV18 to TRBJ2-1; the match to TRBD2 covers 8 bases. The trim removed 6 bases at V and 3 bases at J, leaving 4 bases unmatched. The CDR3 consists of 14 residues. CDR1 is KGHSH and CDR2 is LQKENI in the germline V gene. The CDR3 sequence: CASSRGGLYNEQFF. The CDR3 DNA reads as TGTGCCAGCTCTCGGGGGGGACTCTACAATGAGCAGTTCTTC. Using reference TRBV18 and TRBJ2-1 for the parts outside the CDR3, the full variable domain is NAGVMQNPRHLVRRRGQEARLRCSPMKGHSHVYWYRQLPEEGLKFMVYLQKENIIDESGMPKERFSAEFPKEGPSILRIQQVVRGDSAAYFCASSRGGLYNEQFFGPGTRLTVL.

As for this clone: The junction and the germline gene differ at one end; a read error may be behind it. This chain joins TRBV5-4 and TRBJ2-2; D possibly corresponds to TRBD2 (6 bases). This CDR3 spans 13 amino acids. Germline lookup yields CDR1 SGHNT and CDR2 YYREEE (reference sequence). CDR3 region: CAGRLENTGELFF. CDR3 nucleotides: TGTGCCGGCAGACTAGAGAACACCGGGGAGCTGTTTTTT. The variable domain in full, completed from reference TRBV5-4 and TRBJ2-2, reads ETGVTQSPTHLIKTRGQQVTLRCSSQSGHNTVSWYQQALGQGPQFIFQYYREEENGRGNFPPRFSGLQFPNYSSELNVNALELDDSALYLCAGRLENTGELFFGEGSRLTVL.

This clone has a handful of counts. V and J are TRBV30 and TRBJ2-7, with D possibly TRBD2 on 5 matching bases. The germline V gene has CDR1 GTSNPN and CDR2 SVGIG (reference sequence). Trimming cost V 5 bases and J 4 bases, with 18 bases left between them. CDR3 length equals 14 residues. The CDR3 bases are TGTGCCTGGCAGACCGGAGGAGACCAGTACGAGCAGTACTTC. It codes for CAWQTGGDQYEQYF. Based on the CDR3 plus reference TRBV30 and TRBJ2-7, the full variable domain is SQTIHQWPATLVQPVGSPLSLECTVEGTSNPNLYWYRQAAGRGLQLLFYSVGIGQISSEVPQNLSASRPQDRQFILSSKKLLLSDSGFYLCAWQTGGDQYEQYFGPGTRLTVT.